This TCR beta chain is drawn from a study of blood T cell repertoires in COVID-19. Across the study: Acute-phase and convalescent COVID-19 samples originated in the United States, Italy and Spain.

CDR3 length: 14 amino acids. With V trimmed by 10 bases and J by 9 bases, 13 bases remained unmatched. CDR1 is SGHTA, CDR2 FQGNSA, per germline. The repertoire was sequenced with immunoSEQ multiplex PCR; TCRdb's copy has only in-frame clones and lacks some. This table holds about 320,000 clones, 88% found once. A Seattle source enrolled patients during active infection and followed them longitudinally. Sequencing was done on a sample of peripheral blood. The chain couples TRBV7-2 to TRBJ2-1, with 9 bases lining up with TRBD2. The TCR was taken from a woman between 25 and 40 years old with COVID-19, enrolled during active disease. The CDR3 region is CATNLAGGPSEQFF. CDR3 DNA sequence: TGTGCCACAAACCTCGCGGGGGGGCCAAGTGAGCAGTTCTTC. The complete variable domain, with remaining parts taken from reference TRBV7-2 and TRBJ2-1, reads GAGVSQSPSNKVTEKGKDVELRCDPISGHTALYWYRQSLGQGLEFLIYFQGNSAPDKSGLPSDRFSAERTGGSVSTLTIQRTQQEDSAVYLCATNLAGGPSEQFFGPGTRLTVL.